This T cell receptor beta chain was recorded in a study of TIL therapy for anti-PD-1-resistant metastatic lung cancer. Whole-study context: Half of patients were current or former smokers.

The immunoSEQ assay was v3. Each library reached some 2 million read pairs, or roughly 4.5-6 million at deep level. Sequenced by immunoSEQ multiplex PCR; TCRdb stores in-frame clones only, minus some. This table holds about 36,000 clones, around 70% found once. Stated time point: pre-treatment sample, taken before nivolumab and TIL therapy. Per germline, CDR1 KGHSH and CDR2 LQKENI. V lost 6 bases to trimming and J lost 0 bases, with 15 bases between them. The CDR3 has 16 amino acids. The sample consisted of blood, taken at baseline. This chain links TRBV18 with TRBJ1-3, with D tentatively TRBD1 (5 bases). The TCR comes from a person aged 25 to 85 with non-small cell lung cancer. CDR3 coding DNA: TGTGCCAGCTCCCCCATCCAGGGTGGCTCTGGAAACACCATATATTTT. It is translated as CASSPIQGGSGNTIYF. Based on the CDR3 plus reference TRBV18 and TRBJ1-3, the full variable domain is NAGVMQNPRHLVRRRGQEARLRCSPMKGHSHVYWYRQLPEEGLKFMVYLQKENIIDESGMPKERFSAEFPKEGPSILRIQQVVRGDSAAYFCASSPIQGGSGNTIYFGEGSWLTVV.